The 15 T cell receptor beta chains given below trace back to one sample, sequenced in a study of blood T cell repertoires in COVID-19. The data were produced by immunoSEQ multiplex PCR, yet TCRdb's version contains in-frame clones alone and is incomplete. In the table there are roughly 250,000 clones, 65% to 85% of which are singletons. Sequencing was done on a sample of peripheral blood. These TCRs come from a person aged 65 to 85 with COVID-19, enrolled during active disease.

Only a few counts were recorded for this clone. The rearrangement uses TRBV11-2 and TRBJ2-1, with 10 bases aligning to TRBD2. This CDR3 region has 19 residues. V lost 1 base to trimming and J lost 1 base; unmatched junction nucleotides: 10. Germline CDR1 reads SGHAT; CDR2 reads FQNNGV. The CDR3 region is CASSLGWLAGDRSYNEQFF. Here the CDR3 DNA reads TGTGCCAGCAGCTTAGGTTGGCTAGCGGGAGATCGGTCCTACAATGAGCAGTTCTTC.

CDR3 amino acids: CASSPHRGGENTEAFF. DNA of the CDR3: TGTGCCAGTAGTCCTCACAGGGGAGGCGAGAACACTGAAGCTTTCTTT. V is TRBV19 and J is TRBJ1-1, with 7 bases that match TRBD1. The J segment lost 1 base and the V segment lost 5 bases, leaving 10 bases of the junction unmatched. The CDR3 is made up of 16 amino acids. Germline V CDR1 and CDR2: LNHDA, SQIVND (reference sequence).

This chain connects TRBV5-1 to TRBJ2-3; 8 nucleotides line up with TRBD2. This CDR3 is 15 amino acids long. Germline CDR1 is SGHRS and CDR2 is YFSETQ. V was clipped by 2 bases and J by 0 bases; unmatched bases: 2. CDR3 nucleotides: TGCGCCAGCAGCTTAACGGGGGGGAGCACAGATACGCAGTATTTT. Its translation is CASSLTGGSTDTQYF.

The CDR3 reads CASSQGLANEQFF. The CDR3 DNA reads TGTGCCAGCAGCCAGGGCCTAGCAAATGAGCAGTTCTTC. The chain employs TRBV14 and TRBJ2-1; a weak D match, TRBD2 (5 bases). From germline, CDR1 is SGHDN and CDR2 FVKESK. V lost 3 bases and J lost 7, with 10 bases in between. The CDR3 contains 13 residues.

The chain has TRBV6-5 and TRBJ1-2; D ambiguous. The CDR3 sequence is 14 residues long. Per the germline V gene, CDR1 is MNHEY and CDR2 is SVGAGI. V lost 6 bases, J lost 7 bases, and 18 bases lay in between. The CDR3 region is CASRDQTLGSGYTF. CDR3 sequence (DNA): TGTGCCAGCAGGGACCAGACCCTGGGGAGTGGCTACACCTTC.

The chain joins TRBV12-3 or TRBV12-4 to TRBJ2-1, with D unclear. The CDR3 contains 11 residues. Trimming removed 9 bases from V and 7 bases from J, with 10 bases in between. The chain's CDR3 is CASTEDNEQFF. The CDR3 nucleotides are TGTGCCAGTACCGAGGATAATGAGCAGTTCTTC.

V is TRBV5-4 and J is TRBJ2-3; 8 nucleotides agree with TRBD2. This CDR3 is 16 amino acids long. V lost 5 bases, J lost 1 base, and 9 bases stayed unmatched. Germline CDR1 reads SGHNT; CDR2 reads YYREEE (reference sequence). The CDR3 sequence is CASRLKGGLGTDTQYF. The DNA for the CDR3 is TGTGCCAGCAGACTTAAAGGGGGACTAGGCACAGATACGCAGTATTTT.

This clone has a single count. For the CDR3, the DNA is TGTGCCAGCAGCTTAGAAGCTAGCGGGGGTCGTGAGACCCAGTACTTC. This gives the protein CASSLEASGGRETQYF. The V gene is TRBV7-7, the J gene TRBJ2-5; 10 positions match TRBD2. V lost 1 base and J lost 5; bases outside the gene matches: 7. There are 16 residues in the CDR3. Germline V gene sequence: CDR1 SSHAT, CDR2 FNYEAQ (reference sequence).

Regarding this clone: Other DNA sequences in the sample encode the same CDR3. The V call is TRBV19, the J call TRBJ1-5; tentatively, D is TRBD1 (5 bases). Per germline, CDR1 LNHDA and CDR2 SQIVND (reference sequence). The germline V and J ends were trimmed by 3 bases and 2 bases, with 14 bases remaining between them. The CDR3 consists of 16 residues. DNA for the CDR3: TGTGCCAGTAGTATCATTGGAGGGGCTGGCAATCAGCCCCAGCATTTT. Translating it yields CASSIIGGAGNQPQHF.

The rearrangement uses TRBV18 and TRBJ2-7; perhaps TRBD1 as D (6 bases). The CDR3 is 18 amino acids. The ends were cut back, 5 bases at V and 3 bases at J, with 26 bases in the middle. The V gene's germline CDR1 is KGHSH and CDR2 LQKENI. This chain's CDR3 is CASSSPDLTGTFHYEQYF. CDR3 DNA: TGTGCCAGCTCATCGCCTGACTTGACCGGGACATTTCACTACGAGCAGTACTTC.

The rearrangement links TRBV18 to TRBJ1-4; the match to TRBD1 covers 10 bases. The germline gives CDR1 KGHSH, CDR2 LQKENI. V shed 5 bases and J 5 bases; nucleotides not matched to a gene: 5. This CDR3 contains 15 residues. CDR3 sequence: CASSSGTGENEKLFF. In DNA form, the CDR3 reads TGTGCCAGCTCATCCGGGACAGGGGAGAATGAAAAACTGTTTTTT.

This clone appeared a single time. This chain uses TRBV3-1 (or the pseudogene TRBV3-2) with TRBJ2-1, with D perhaps TRBD2 (5 bases). Germline CDR1 LGHDT, CDR2 YNNKEL (reference sequence). CDR3 size: 13 residues. Between the trimmed V and J ends, which lost 2 bases and 10 bases, there was a span of 12 bases. The CDR3 coding sequence is TGTGCCAGCAGCCAAAATCTACGCGGGGAGCAGTTCTTC. It encodes CASSQNLRGEQFF.

The gene calls are TRBV18 and TRBJ1-4, with 9 bases aligning to TRBD1. Germline values: CDR1 KGHSH, CDR2 LQKENI. V was pared by 3 bases and J by 6 bases, with 5 bases of the junction left unmatched. The CDR3 contains 15 residues. CDR3 bases: TGTGCCAGCTCACCGAACCGGGACAGGGATGAAAAACTGTTTTTT. Translated, it gives CASSPNRDRDEKLFF. The variable domain in full, with the rest retrieved from reference TRBV18 and TRBJ1-4, is NAGVMQNPRHLVRRRGQEARLRCSPMKGHSHVYWYRQLPEEGLKFMVYLQKENIIDESGMPKERFSAEFPKEGPSILRIQQVVRGDSAAYFCASSPNRDRDEKLFFGSGTQLSVL.

The table lists this clone with a few counts. The genes are TRBV3-1 (or the pseudogene TRBV3-2) and TRBJ1-1, with a weak D call TRBD1 (5 bases). The V gene lost 3 bases and the J gene lost 5 bases, with 16 bases spanning the gap. This CDR3 has 15 amino acids. Looked up from germline, CDR1 is LGHDT and CDR2 is YNNKEL (reference sequence). The CDR3 nucleotides read TGTGCCAGCAGCCAGTACCACCAGGGTAAGACTGAAGCTTTCTTT. This gives the protein CASSQYHQGKTEAFF.

Written as DNA, the CDR3 is TGTGCCAGCAGCTTGACAACGGGAAGGGAGACCCAGTACTTC. This encodes CASSLTTGRETQYF. The genes are TRBV5-6 and TRBJ2-5; TRBD2 is a possible D gene (5 bases). Germline CDR1 reads SGHDT; CDR2 reads YYEEEE. This CDR3 region has 14 residues. V lost 1 base and J lost 5, with 12 bases in between.